This T cell receptor beta chain originates from a study of OX40 agonist ivuxolimab in advanced cancers. Sequencing was performed with immunoSEQ multiplex PCR; in TCRdb, only in-frame clones are kept and a portion is missing. This sample has about 58,000 clones, with less than 85% found just once. The CDR3 has 14 residues. Germline loops: CDR1 GTSNPN, CDR2 SVGIG (reference sequence). J lost 0 bases, V lost 8 bases, and 8 bases had no gene match. The genes are TRBV30 and TRBJ2-3, with 7 positions matching TRBD2. This TCR was recovered from an adult with an advanced solid tumor such as melanoma, head and neck, liver or kidney cancer. Sequencing was performed on CD4+ or CD8+ T cells sorted from blood, taken in a trial of the OX40 agonist ivuxolimab. The CDR3 loop reads CALGSGVSTDTQYF. CDR3 bases: TGTGCCCTGGGAAGCGGGGTGAGCACAGATACGCAGTATTTT.